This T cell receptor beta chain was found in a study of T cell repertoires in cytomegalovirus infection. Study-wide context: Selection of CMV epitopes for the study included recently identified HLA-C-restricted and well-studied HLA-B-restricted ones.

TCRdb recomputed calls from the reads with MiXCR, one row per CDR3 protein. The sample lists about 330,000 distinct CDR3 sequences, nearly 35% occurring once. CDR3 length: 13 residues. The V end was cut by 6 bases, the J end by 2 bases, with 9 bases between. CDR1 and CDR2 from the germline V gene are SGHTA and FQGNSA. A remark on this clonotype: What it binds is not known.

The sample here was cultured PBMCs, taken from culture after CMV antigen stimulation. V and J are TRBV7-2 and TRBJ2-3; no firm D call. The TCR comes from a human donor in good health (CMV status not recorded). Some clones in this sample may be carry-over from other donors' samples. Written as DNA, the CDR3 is TGTGCCAGCAGGGACCTCCTCACAGATACGCAGTATTTT. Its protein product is CASRDLLTDTQYF.